Each of the 18 T cell receptor beta chains below was sequenced from the same sample in a study of monozygotic twins with inflammatory bowel disease. TCRdb processed the 5' RACE reads again and assigns one entry to each CDR3 protein, with no DNA. This specimen shows about 160,000 distinct CDR3 sequences; the ten leading clones hold more than 2.5%. The specimen sequenced was blood. Source of these receptors: a human donor with ulcerative colitis or Crohn's disease, or a healthy co-twin of an affected twin (not recorded which).

This chain uses TRBV6-2 or TRBV6-3 with TRBJ1-4; TCRdb returns TRBD1, unconfirmable since there is no DNA. This CDR3 comprises 15 residues. From germline, CDR1 is MNHEY and CDR2 SVGEGT. This CDR3 reads CASSYGGRGTEKLFF.

The CDR3 loop reads CASSRLDTRDTEAFF. The chain recombines TRBV28 with TRBJ1-1. CDR3 length: 15 amino acids. From germline, CDR1 is MDHEN and CDR2 SYDVKM.

V gene TRBV5-1 combines with J gene TRBJ2-7. Per germline, CDR1 SGHRS and CDR2 YFSETQ. The CDR3 has 13 residues. The CDR3 sequence: CASSLQAAYEQYF.

V is TRBV24-1 and J is TRBJ2-1; the D call from TCRdb, TRBD1, cannot be confirmed without DNA. Germline loops: CDR1 KGHDR, CDR2 SFDVKD. The CDR3 has 17 amino acids. The CDR3 reads CATSEVTGTGGRNEQFF.

The V call is TRBV6-1, the J call TRBJ1-6; the TCRdb call, TRBD1, lacks DNA for checking. The germline V gene encodes CDR1 MNHNS and CDR2 SASEGT. The CDR3 is 14 amino acids. The CDR3 is CASSLGINNSPLHF.

This chain connects TRBV7-8 to TRBJ1-2; lacking DNA, the TRBD1 call made by TCRdb goes unchecked. This CDR3 has 16 amino acids. Germline-derived CDR1 and CDR2 are SGHVS and FQNEAQ. The CDR3: CASSQGAFGSNYGYTF.

Here the CDR3 reads CASSYSGLGGGNTEAFF. The V gene is TRBV6-5, the J gene TRBJ1-1; TCRdb gives TRBD1 as the D gene, but with no DNA this cannot be confirmed. This CDR3 has 17 amino acids. The germline V gene encodes CDR1 MNHEY and CDR2 SVGAGI.

The chain is built from TRBV5-1 and TRBJ1-1. The CDR3 runs to 14 residues. Germline V gene lookup returns CDR1 SGHRS and CDR2 YFSETQ. The CDR3 sequence is CASSSTVVNTEAFF.

The V call is TRBV10-3, the J call TRBJ2-6; TCRdb's D call of TRBD1 is untestable without DNA. Germline V gene lookup returns CDR1 ENHRY and CDR2 SYGVKD. The CDR3 has 17 amino acids. The CDR3: CAIGDGNGGSGANVLTF.

The chain links TRBV28 to TRBJ2-7; TCRdb selects TRBD2, and the lack of DNA leaves this call unchecked. From germline, CDR1 is MDHEN and CDR2 SYDVKM. This CDR3 comprises 16 residues. The CDR3 loop reads CASSLFGLAGDSEQYF.

CDR3: CASSYPTLEQGARNQPQHF. The rearrangement joins TRBV6-2 or TRBV6-3 to TRBJ1-5; TCRdb picks TRBD1, but there is no DNA to check that call. The CDR3 extends over 19 amino acids. From germline, CDR1 is MNHEY and CDR2 SVGEGT.

The rearrangement uses TRBV19 and TRBJ1-5. The germline V gene encodes CDR1 LNHDA and CDR2 SQIVND (reference sequence). The length of the CDR3 is 14 residues. CDR3 protein: CASSIPRSNQPQHF.

V and J are TRBV6-5 and TRBJ2-3; TCRdb calls TRBD1, which cannot be checked without DNA. This CDR3 spans 15 amino acids. CDR1 and CDR2 from the germline V gene are MNHEY and SVGAGI. CDR3 residues: CASSYGGGYTDTQYF.

This chain connects TRBV7-2 to TRBJ1-2; TCRdb reports TRBD1, a call that lacks DNA to check it against. The CDR3 sequence is 16 residues long. Germline lookup yields CDR1 SGHTA and CDR2 FQGNSA. CDR3 amino acids: CASSLPQTASNYGYTF.

CDR3 loop: CASTDREQPQHF. The rearrangement links TRBV12-3 or TRBV12-4 to TRBJ1-5; TCRdb's D call of TRBD1 is untestable without DNA. The length of the CDR3 is 12 residues.

The chain couples TRBV27 to TRBJ2-7; checking the TCRdb D call of TRBD2 is not possible without DNA. The germline CDR1 and CDR2 sequences are MNHEY and SMNVEV (reference sequence). The CDR3 runs 13 residues. The CDR3 loop reads CASSPDYSYEQYF.

The chain employs TRBV9 and TRBJ1-3. Germline V CDR1 and CDR2: SGDLS, YYNGEE. This CDR3 has 15 amino acids. CDR3 amino acids: CASSVFSGSGNTIYF.

This chain joins TRBV5-1 and TRBJ2-3; lacking DNA, the TRBD2 call made by TCRdb goes unchecked. The CDR3 runs 16 residues. Germline V gene data show CDR1 as SGHRS and CDR2 as YFSETQ. The CDR3 region is CASSLALAESTDTQYF. The variable domain in full, completed from reference TRBV5-1 and TRBJ2-3, reads KAGVTQTPRYLIKTRGQQVTLSCSPISGHRSVSWYQQTPGQGLQFLFEYFSETQRNKGNFPGRFSGRQFSNSRSEMNVSTLELGDSALYLCASSLALAESTDTQYFGPGTRLTVL.